Below, one TCR beta chain is given with its context. In the original workflow: Reference gene primers were amplified, and this amplification served to estimate nucleated cell counts. The protocol was immunoSEQ multiplex PCR, while the TCRdb copy is restricted to in-frame clones and leaves out a portion. V and J calls and clone size follow that table, whereas D and trimming were derived from the DNA. The top ten clones hold over 12% of a sample with tens of thousands of clones, about 90% of them seen once. The sample originates from a study of blood T cell repertoires in COVID-19. Looking at the study overall: Spain, Italy and the United States supplied samples that represented acute and convalescent COVID-19. The analysed material was cDNA or gDNA that came from T cells, B-cell-depleted T cells, or PBMCs.

Germline V gives CDR1 SGHTA, CDR2 FQGNSA. With V trimmed by 6 bases and J by 0 bases, 8 bases remained unmatched. The CDR3 contains 15 residues. The material sequenced was peripheral blood. This chain joins TRBV7-2 and TRBJ2-7; 7 bases line up with TRBD1. This receptor was obtained from a male donor with acute or convalescent COVID-19. The CDR3 nucleotides are TGTGCCAGCAGTCGACAGGGTGGGGACTCCTACGAGCAGTACTTC. This codes for CASSRQGGDSYEQYF.